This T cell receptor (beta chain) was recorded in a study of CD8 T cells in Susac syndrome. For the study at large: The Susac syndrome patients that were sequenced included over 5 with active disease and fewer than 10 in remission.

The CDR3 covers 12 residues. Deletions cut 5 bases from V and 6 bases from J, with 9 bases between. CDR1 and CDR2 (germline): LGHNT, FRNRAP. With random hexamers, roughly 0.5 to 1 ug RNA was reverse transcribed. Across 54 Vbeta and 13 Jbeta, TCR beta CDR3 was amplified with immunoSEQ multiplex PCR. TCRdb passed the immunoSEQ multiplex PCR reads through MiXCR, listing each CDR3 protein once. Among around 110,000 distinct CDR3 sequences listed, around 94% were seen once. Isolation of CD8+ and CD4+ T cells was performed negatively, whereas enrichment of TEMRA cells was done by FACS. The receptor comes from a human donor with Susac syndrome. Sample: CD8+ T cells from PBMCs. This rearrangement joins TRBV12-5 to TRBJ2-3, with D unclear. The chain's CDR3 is CASGPPGDTQYF. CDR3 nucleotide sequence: TGTGCTAGTGGTCCCCCCGGGGATACGCAGTATTTT. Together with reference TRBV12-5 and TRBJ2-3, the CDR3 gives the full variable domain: DARVTQTPRHKVTEMGQEVTMRCQPILGHNTVFWYRQTMMQGLELLAYFRNRAPLDDSGMPKDRFSAEMPDATLATLKIQPSEPRDSAVYFCASGPPGDTQYFGPGTRLTVL.